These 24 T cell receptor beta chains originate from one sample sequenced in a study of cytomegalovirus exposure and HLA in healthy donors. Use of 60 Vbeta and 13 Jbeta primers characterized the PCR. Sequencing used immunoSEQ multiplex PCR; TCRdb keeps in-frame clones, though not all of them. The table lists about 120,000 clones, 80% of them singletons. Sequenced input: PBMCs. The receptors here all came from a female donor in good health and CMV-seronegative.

The CDR3 region has the DNA TGTGCCAGCAGGGCGGGGGAGACCCAGTACTTC. Protein product: CASRAGETQYF. V gene TRBV11-2 combines with J gene TRBJ2-5; the D gene is possibly TRBD2 (6 bases). This CDR3 contains 11 residues. Between the trimmed V and J ends, which lost 6 bases and 5 bases, there was a span of 7 bases. Germline lookup yields CDR1 SGHAT and CDR2 FQNNGV.

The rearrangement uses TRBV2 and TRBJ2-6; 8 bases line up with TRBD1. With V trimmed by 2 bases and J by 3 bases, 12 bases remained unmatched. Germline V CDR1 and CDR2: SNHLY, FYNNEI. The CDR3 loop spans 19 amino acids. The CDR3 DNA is TGTGCCAGCAGTGAAAATAGGAGACAGGGGTTCGGTGGGGCCAACGTCCTGACTTTC. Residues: CASSENRRQGFGGANVLTF. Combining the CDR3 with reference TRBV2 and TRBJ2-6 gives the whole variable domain EPEVTQTPSHQVTQMGQEVILRCVPISNHLYFYWYRQILGQKVEFLVSFYNNEISEKSEIFDDQFSVERPDGSNFTLKIRSTKLEDSAMYFCASSENRRQGFGGANVLTFGAGSRLTVL.

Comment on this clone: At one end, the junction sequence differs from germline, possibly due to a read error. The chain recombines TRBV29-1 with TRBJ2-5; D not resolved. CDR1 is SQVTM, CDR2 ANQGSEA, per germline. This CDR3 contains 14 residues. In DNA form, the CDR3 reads TGCAGCGTTGAAGATCATGTCAACCAAGAGGCCCAGTACTTC. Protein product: CSVEDHVNQEAQYF. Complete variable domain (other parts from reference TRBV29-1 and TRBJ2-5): SAVISQKPSRDICQRGTSLTIQCQVDSQVTMMFWYRQQPGQSLTLIATANQGSEATYESGFVIDKFPISRPNLTFSTLTVSNMSPEDSSIYLCSVEDHVNQEAQYFGPGTRLLVL.

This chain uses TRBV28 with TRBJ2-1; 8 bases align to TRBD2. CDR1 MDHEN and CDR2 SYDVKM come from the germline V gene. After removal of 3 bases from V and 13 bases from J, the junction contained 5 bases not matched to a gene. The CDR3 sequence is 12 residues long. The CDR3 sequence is CASSLGTSKQFF. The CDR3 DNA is TGTGCCAGCAGTTTGGGGACTAGTAAACAGTTCTTC.

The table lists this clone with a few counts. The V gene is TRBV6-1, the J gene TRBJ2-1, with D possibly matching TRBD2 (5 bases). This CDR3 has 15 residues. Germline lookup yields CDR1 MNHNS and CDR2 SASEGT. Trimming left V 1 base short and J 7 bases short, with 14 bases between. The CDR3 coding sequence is TGTGCCAGCAGTGAAGGACTTCAACGGGGTAATGAGCAGTTCTTC. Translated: CASSEGLQRGNEQFF.

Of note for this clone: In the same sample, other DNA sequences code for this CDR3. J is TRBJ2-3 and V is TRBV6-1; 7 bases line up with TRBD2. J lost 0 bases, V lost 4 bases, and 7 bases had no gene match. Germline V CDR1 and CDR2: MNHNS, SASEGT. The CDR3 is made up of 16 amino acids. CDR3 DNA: TGTGCCAGCAGTGGGACTAGTGGGCTTAGCACAGATACGCAGTATTTT. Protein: CASSGTSGLSTDTQYF.

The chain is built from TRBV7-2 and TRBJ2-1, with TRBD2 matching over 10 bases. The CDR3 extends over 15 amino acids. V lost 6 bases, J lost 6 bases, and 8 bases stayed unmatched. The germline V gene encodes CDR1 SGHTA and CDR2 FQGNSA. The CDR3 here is CASSRLAGGLNEQFF. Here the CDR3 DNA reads TGTGCCAGCAGTCGTTTAGCGGGAGGCCTCAATGAGCAGTTCTTC. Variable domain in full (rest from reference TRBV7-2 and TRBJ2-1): GAGVSQSPSNKVTEKGKDVELRCDPISGHTALYWYRQSLGQGLEFLIYFQGNSAPDKSGLPSDRFSAERTGGSVSTLTIQRTQQEDSAVYLCASSRLAGGLNEQFFGPGTRLTVL.

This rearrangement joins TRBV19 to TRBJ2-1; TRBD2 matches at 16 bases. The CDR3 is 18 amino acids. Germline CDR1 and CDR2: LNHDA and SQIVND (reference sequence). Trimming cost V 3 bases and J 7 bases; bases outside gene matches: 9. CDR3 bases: TGTGCCAGTAGTATTTTGGGACTAGCGGGAGGGACGGGGAATGAGCAGTTCTTC. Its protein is CASSILGLAGGTGNEQFF.

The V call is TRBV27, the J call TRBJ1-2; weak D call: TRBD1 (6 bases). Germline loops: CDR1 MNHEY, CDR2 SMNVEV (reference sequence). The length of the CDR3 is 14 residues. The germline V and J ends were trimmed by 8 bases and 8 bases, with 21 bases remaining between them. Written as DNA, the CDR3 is TGTGCCAGCGAGGCGGGGGCAGGGATGGGAGGCTACACCTTC. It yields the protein CASEAGAGMGGYTF.

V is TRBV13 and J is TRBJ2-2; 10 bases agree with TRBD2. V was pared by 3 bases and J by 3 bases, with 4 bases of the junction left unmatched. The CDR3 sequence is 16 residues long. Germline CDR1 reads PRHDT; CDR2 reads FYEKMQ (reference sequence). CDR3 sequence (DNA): TGTGCCAGCAGCTTCGGACTAGCGGACCACACCGGGGAGCTGTTTTTT. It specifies CASSFGLADHTGELFF.

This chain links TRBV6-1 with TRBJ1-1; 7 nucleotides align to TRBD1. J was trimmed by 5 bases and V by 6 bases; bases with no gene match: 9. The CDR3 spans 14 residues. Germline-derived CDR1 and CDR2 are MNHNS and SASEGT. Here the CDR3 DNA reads TGTGCCAGCAGAACAGGGGAAGGAAGAACTGAAGCTTTCTTT. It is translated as CASRTGEGRTEAFF.

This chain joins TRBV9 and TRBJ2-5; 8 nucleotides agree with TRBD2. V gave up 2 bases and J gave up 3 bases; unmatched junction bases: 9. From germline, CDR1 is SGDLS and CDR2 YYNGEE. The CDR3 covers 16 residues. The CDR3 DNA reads TGTGCCAGCAGCGTTGGCAGCGGGGGCCACAAAGAGACCCAGTACTTC. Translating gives CASSVGSGGHKETQYF. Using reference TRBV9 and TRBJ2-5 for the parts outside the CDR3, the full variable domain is DSGVTQTPKHLITATGQRVTLRCSPRSGDLSVYWYQQSLDQGLQFLIQYYNGEERAKGNILERFSAQQFPDLHSELNLSSLELGDSALYFCASSVGSGGHKETQYFGPGTRLLVL.

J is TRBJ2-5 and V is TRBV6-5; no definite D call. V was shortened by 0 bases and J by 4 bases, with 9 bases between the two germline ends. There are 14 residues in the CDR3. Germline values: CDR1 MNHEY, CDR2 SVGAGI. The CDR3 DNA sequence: TGTGCCAGCAGTTACTCGGGCCGGCTAGAGACCCAGTACTTC. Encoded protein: CASSYSGRLETQYF.

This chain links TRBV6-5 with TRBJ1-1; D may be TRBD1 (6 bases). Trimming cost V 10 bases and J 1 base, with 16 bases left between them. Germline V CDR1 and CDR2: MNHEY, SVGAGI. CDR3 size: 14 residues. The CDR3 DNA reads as TGTGCCACTTACGGGGGGGGCGGGAACACTGAAGCTTTCTTT. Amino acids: CATYGGGGNTEAFF.

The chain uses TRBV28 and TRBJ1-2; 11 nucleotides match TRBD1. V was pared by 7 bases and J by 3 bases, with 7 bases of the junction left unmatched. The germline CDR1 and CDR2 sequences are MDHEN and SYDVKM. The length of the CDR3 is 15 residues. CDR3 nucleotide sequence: TGTGCCAGCACCCGGACAGGGGGCTCCTACTATGGCTACACCTTC. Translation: CASTRTGGSYYGYTF.

CDR3 in amino acids: CASSIDQGGSYEQYF. As DNA, the CDR3 is TGTGCCAGTAGTATAGACCAGGGCGGATCCTACGAGCAGTACTTC. The chain combines TRBV19 with TRBJ2-7, with D perhaps TRBD1 (5 bases). There are 15 residues in the CDR3. V lost 0 bases to trimming and J lost 1 base, with 10 bases between them. Germline CDR1 and CDR2: LNHDA and SQIVND (reference sequence).

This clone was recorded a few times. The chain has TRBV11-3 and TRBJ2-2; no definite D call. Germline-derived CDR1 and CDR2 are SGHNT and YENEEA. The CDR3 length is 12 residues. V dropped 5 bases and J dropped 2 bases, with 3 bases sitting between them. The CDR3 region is CASSLNTGELFF. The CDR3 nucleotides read TGTGCCAGCAGCCTAAACACCGGGGAGCTGTTTTTT.

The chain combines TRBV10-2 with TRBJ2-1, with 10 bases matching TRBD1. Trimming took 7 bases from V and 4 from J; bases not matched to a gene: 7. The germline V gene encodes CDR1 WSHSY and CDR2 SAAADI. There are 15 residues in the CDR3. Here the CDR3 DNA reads TGCGCCAGCAAAAGGACAGGGGGAGGATACAATGAGCAGTTCTTC. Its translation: CASKRTGGGYNEQFF.

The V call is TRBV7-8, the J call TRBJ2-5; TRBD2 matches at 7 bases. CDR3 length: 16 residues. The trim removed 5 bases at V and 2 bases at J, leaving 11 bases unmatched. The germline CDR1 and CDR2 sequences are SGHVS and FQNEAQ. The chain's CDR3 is CASSPLSSGGQETQYF. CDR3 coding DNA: TGTGCCAGCAGCCCCCTTTCTTCGGGAGGACAAGAGACCCAGTACTTC.

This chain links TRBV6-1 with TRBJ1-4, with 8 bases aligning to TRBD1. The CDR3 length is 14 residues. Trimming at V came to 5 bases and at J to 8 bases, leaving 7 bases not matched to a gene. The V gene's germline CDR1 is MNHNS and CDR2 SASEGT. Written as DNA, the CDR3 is TGTGCCAGCAGTCCGACAGGGGTGAGAGAAAAACTGTTTTTT. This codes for CASSPTGVREKLFF.

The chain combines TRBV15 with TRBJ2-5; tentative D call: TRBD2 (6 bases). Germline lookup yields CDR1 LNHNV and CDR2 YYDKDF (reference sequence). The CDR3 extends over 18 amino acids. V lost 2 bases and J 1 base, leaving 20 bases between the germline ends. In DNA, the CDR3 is TGTGCCACCAGCAGAAATTCGCCGCGGGGCGGGGTCCAAGAGACCCAGTACTTC. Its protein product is CATSRNSPRGGVQETQYF.

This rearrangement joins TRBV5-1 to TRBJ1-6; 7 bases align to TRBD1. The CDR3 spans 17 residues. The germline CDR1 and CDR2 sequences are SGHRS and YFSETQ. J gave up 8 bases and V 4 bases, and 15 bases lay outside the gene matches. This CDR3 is CASSRRPDRERHSPLHF. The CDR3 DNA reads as TGCGCCAGCAGCCGCCGACCCGACAGGGAGCGCCATTCACCCCTCCACTTT. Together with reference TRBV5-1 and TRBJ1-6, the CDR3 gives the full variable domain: KAGVTQTPRYLIKTRGQQVTLSCSPISGHRSVSWYQQTPGQGLQFLFEYFSETQRNKGNFPGRFSGRQFSNSRSEMNVSTLELGDSALYLCASSRRPDRERHSPLHFGNGTRLTVT.

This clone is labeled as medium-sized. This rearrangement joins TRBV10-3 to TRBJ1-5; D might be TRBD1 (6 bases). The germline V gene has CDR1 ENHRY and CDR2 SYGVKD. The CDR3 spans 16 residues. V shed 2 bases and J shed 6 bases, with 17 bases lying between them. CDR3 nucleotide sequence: TGTGCCATCAGTGAGGCGGGGGGCCCCCGGGGTCAGCCCCAGCATTTT. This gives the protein CAISEAGGPRGQPQHF.

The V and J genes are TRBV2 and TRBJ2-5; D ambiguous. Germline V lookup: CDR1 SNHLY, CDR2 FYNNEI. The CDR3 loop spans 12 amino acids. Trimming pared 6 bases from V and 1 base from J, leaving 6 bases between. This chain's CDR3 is CASSFIQETQYF. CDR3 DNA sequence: TGTGCCAGCAGCTTTATCCAAGAGACCCAGTACTTC.